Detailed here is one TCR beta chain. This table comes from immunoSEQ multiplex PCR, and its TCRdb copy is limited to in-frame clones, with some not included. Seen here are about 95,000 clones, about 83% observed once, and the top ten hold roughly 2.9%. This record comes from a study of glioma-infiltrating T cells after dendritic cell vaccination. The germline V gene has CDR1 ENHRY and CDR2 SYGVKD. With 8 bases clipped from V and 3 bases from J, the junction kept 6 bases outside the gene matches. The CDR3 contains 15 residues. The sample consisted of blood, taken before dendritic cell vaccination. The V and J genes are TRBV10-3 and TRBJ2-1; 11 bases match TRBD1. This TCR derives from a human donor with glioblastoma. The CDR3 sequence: CAIGPGQGDYNEQFF. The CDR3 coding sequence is TGTGCCATCGGACCGGGACAGGGGGACTACAATGAGCAGTTCTTC.